This T cell receptor beta chain was captured in a study of CD8+ T cells in alopecia areata. Investigators isolated RNA and reverse transcribed it into cDNA to act as the sequencing template. Clones were read by immunoSEQ multiplex PCR, and TCRdb kept only the in-frame ones, dropping some. The table lists 150,000 to 200,000 clones, 55% of them singletons. The CDR3 is 16 amino acids. CDR1 is SGHNT and CDR2 is YYREEE in the germline V gene (reference sequence). V was pared by 3 bases and J by 2 bases, with 4 bases of the junction left unmatched. The V call is TRBV5-4, the J call TRBJ2-7; 14 nucleotides line up with TRBD2. The specimen sequenced was CD4+ T cells sorted from blood. The sequence was collected from a human donor in good health. CDR3 sequence: CASSSKTSGRAYEQYF. The CDR3 coding sequence is TGTGCCAGCAGCTCCAAGACTAGCGGGAGGGCCTACGAGCAGTACTTC.